The T cell receptor (beta chain) under discussion was sequenced for a study of shared T cell receptors in the human thymus. Germline values: CDR1 LGHNA, CDR2 YNFKEQ. V lost 3 bases to trimming and J lost 1 base, with 12 bases between them. CDR3 size: 15 residues. Method: immunoSEQ multiplex PCR; TCRdb's copy keeps in-frame clones and lacks some. The repertoire holds hundreds of thousands of clones, with over 90% as singletons. The rearrangement uses TRBV4-2 and TRBJ2-5; perhaps D is TRBD1 or TRBD2 (5 bases each). Sequencing used thymocytes. This receptor was obtained from a human donor. Written as DNA, the CDR3 is TGTGCCAGCAGCCAGAACCCGAGGGGCCAAGAGACCCAGTACTTC. As protein: CASSQNPRGQETQYF.